This T cell receptor beta chain was sequenced for a study of blood T cell repertoires in COVID-19. As for the study in general: COVID-19 samples collected from the United States, Italy and Spain covered acute and convalescent phases.

Per the original methods: Estimation of nucleated cell counts was performed using reference gene primer amplification. TCRdb keeps only in-frame clones here, not all; method: immunoSEQ multiplex PCR. V and J calls and clone size are copied from that table; D and trimming were computed from the DNA. Of 100,000 to 150,000 clones listed, approximately 89% are singletons. The clonotype was recovered from a man in his fifties with acute or convalescent COVID-19. Specimen: peripheral blood.

This CDR3 is CASSSTSTDTQYF. CDR3 DNA: TGCGCCAGCAGCTCTACTAGCACAGATACGCAGTATTTT. This chain joins TRBV5-1 and TRBJ2-3; D gene unclear. The germline gives CDR1 SGHRS, CDR2 YFSETQ. The germline V and J ends were trimmed by 3 bases and 0 bases, with 5 bases remaining between them. The CDR3 totals 13 residues.